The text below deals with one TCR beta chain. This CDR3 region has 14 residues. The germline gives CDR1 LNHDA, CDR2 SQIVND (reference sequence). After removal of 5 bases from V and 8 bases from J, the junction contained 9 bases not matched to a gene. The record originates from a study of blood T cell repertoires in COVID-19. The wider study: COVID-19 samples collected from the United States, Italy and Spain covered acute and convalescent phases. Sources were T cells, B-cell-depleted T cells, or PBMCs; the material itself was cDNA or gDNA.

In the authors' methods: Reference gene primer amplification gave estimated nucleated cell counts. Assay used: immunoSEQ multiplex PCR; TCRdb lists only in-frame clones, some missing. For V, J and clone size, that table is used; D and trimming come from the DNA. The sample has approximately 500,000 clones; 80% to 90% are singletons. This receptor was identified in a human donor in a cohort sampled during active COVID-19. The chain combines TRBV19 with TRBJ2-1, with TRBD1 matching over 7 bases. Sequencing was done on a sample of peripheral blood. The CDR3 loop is CASSFSGTADEQFF. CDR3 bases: TGTGCCAGTAGTTTCTCCGGGACAGCGGATGAGCAGTTCTTC.